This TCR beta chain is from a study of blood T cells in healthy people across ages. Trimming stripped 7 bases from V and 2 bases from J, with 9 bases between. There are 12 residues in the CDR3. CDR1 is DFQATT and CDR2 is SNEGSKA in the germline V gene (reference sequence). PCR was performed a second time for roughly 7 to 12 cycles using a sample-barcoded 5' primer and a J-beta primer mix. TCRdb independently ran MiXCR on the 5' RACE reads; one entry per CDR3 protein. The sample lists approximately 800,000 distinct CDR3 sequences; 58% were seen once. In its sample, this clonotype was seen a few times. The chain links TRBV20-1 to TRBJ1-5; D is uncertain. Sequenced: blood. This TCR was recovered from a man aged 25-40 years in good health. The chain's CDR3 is CSGEGGNQPQHF. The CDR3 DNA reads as TGCAGTGGGGAAGGCGGCAATCAGCCCCAGCATTTT.